One and the same sample provided the 9 T cell receptor beta chains below, sequenced in a study of regulatory T cells in long-lasting Graves disease. The time point was: newly diagnosed GD, antithyroid drugs for less than 3 months. From RNA extracted from PBMCs, the TCR library was made. To make TCR beta libraries, researchers used iRepertoire HTBI primers and Arm-PCR of CDR3 regions. From the multiplex PCR reads, TCRdb called clonotypes with MiXCR, one entry per CDR3 protein. This sample has roughly 380,000 distinct CDR3 sequences, with approximately 15% found just once. These sequences were also reported in another study, on T cells in Graves' hyperthyroidism and ophthalmopathy.

The specimen comprised peripheral blood mononuclear cells (PBMCs), sampled at new diagnosis, from a patient treated with antithyroid drugs. The receptor set was obtained from a man in his forties with Graves disease.

This clonotype has at least ten counts. The V call is TRBV20-1, the J call TRBJ2-1, with 9 bases that match TRBD2. Germline CDR1 is DFQATT and CDR2 is SNEGSKA (reference sequence). This CDR3 has 16 amino acids. V dropped 2 bases and J dropped 7; count of bases not matched to a gene: 12. The CDR3 DNA sequence: TGCAGTGCTAGACGCCCCCCTAGCGGGGACCGGAATGAGCAGTTCTTC. It yields the protein CSARRPPSGDRNEQFF.

The rearrangement uses TRBV28 and TRBJ1-2; a possible D gene is TRBD1 (5 bases). Germline-derived CDR1 and CDR2 are MDHEN and SYDVKM. Trimming took 7 bases from V and 0 from J, leaving 21 bases between them. The CDR3 spans 17 residues. CDR3 residues: CASTPPKTGGANYGYTF. The CDR3 DNA sequence: TGTGCCAGCACCCCCCCTAAGACGGGGGGGGCTAACTATGGCTACACCTTC.

The V and J genes are TRBV7-9 and TRBJ1-1; 9 bases map to TRBD1. Germline CDR1 is SEHNR and CDR2 is FQNEAQ (reference sequence). The CDR3 has 15 amino acids. Trimming cost V 0 bases and J 8 bases; bases outside gene matches: 7. Here the CDR3 reads CASSLAGQGTSEAFF. The CDR3, as DNA: TGTGCCAGCAGCTTAGCGGGACAGGGCACTTCCGAAGCTTTCTTT.

Many counts were recorded for this clonotype. The gene calls are TRBV2 and TRBJ1-1; D unresolved. Deletions cut 3 bases from V and 3 bases from J, with 8 bases between. The germline V gene has CDR1 SNHLY and CDR2 FYNNEI. The CDR3 loop spans 13 amino acids. The CDR3 here is CASSDTVDTEAFF. The DNA for the CDR3 is TGTGCCAGCAGTGATACGGTGGACACTGAAGCTTTCTTT. The full variable domain, with the rest looked up from reference TRBV2 and TRBJ1-1, is EPEVTQTPSHQVTQMGQEVILRCVPISNHLYFYWYRQILGQKVEFLVSFYNNEISEKSEIFDDQFSVERPDGSNFTLKIRSTKLEDSAMYFCASSDTVDTEAFFGQGTRLTVV.

The rearrangement links TRBV7-3 to TRBJ2-3; TRBD2 agrees at 7 bases. Judging by the DNA end, TRBJ2-7 fits better; the J call may be wrong. The CDR3 is 14 residues long. CDR1 and CDR2 from the germline V gene are SGHTA and FQGTGA. CDR3 protein: CASSTQRGLYEQYF. The CDR3 nucleotides read TGTGCCAGCAGCACCCAGCGGGGACTCTACGAGCAGTACTTC.

This clonotype was recorded at least ten times. J is TRBJ1-5 and V is TRBV15; D remains unclear. The CDR3 is made up of 13 amino acids. Germline assignment: CDR1 LNHNV and CDR2 YYDKDF (reference sequence). The V end lost 1 base, the J end lost 9 bases, and 10 bases lay between the germline ends. The CDR3 nucleotides are TGTGCCACCAGCAGAGGAGACATTCCGCCCCAGCATTTT. Its translation is CATSRGDIPPQHF.

The gene calls are TRBV6-1 and TRBJ2-7; unclear D gene. Trimming left V 5 bases short and J 5 bases short, with 13 bases between. This CDR3 spans 13 amino acids. From germline, CDR1 is MNHNS and CDR2 SASEGT. DNA for the CDR3: TGTGCCAGCAGTAATCCCGACACTAACGAGCAGTACTTC. This translates into CASSNPDTNEQYF.

Concerning this clonotype: The conserved phenylalanine or tryptophan is not found at the CDR3 terminus, so this likely reflects a read error. The V gene is TRBV6-2 or TRBV6-3, the J gene TRBJ2-1; 10 positions match TRBD2. The CDR3 has 17 amino acids. Trimming cost V 2 bases and J 9 bases; bases outside gene matches: 13. Germline values: CDR1 MNHEY, CDR2 SVGEGT. This chain's CDR3 is CASSYPISGGAFGEQFL. In DNA, the CDR3 is TGTGCCAGCAGTTACCCGATCAGCGGGGGGGCATTTGGTGAGCAGTTCCTC.

In its sample, this clonotype was seen many times. The V call is TRBV7-9, the J call TRBJ2-2; 7 bases line up with TRBD1. Germline CDR1 reads SEHNR; CDR2 reads FQNEAQ (reference sequence). V lost 5 bases and J lost 3; bases outside the gene matches: 6. This CDR3 is built from 15 residues. In DNA, the CDR3 is TGTGCCAGCAGCACAGGGGTCGGGGACACCGGGGAGCTGTTTTTT. Protein product: CASSTGVGDTGELFF.